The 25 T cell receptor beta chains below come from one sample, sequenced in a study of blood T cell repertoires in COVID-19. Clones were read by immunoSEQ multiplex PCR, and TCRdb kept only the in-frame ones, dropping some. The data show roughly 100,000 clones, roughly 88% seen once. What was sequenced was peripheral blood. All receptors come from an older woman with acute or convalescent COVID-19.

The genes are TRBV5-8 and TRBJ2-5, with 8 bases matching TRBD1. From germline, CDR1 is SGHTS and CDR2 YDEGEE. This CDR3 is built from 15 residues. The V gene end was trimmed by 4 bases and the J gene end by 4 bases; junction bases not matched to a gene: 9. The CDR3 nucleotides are TGTGCCAGCAGCCATGACAGGGGAAGGGGAGAGACCCAGTACTTC. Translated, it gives CASSHDRGRGETQYF. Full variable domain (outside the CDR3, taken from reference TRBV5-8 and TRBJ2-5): EAGVTQSPTHLIKTRGQQATLRCSPISGHTSVYWYQQALGLGLQFLLWYDEGEERNRGNFPPRFSGRQFPNYSSELNVNALELEDSALYLCASSHDRGRGETQYFGPGTRLLVL.

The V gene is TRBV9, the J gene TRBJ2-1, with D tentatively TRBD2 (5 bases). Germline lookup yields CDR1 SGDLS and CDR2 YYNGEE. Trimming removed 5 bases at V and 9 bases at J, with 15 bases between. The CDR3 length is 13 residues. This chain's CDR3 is CASSGGGWSEQFF. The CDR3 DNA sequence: TGTGCCAGCAGTGGAGGCGGGTGGAGTGAGCAGTTCTTC.

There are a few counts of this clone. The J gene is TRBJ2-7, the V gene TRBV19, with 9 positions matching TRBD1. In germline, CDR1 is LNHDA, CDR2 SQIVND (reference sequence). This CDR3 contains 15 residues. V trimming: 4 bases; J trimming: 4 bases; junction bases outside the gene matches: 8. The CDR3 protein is CASSSDRGLAYEQYF. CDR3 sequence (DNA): TGTGCCAGTAGTAGCGACAGGGGGTTGGCTTACGAGCAGTACTTC.

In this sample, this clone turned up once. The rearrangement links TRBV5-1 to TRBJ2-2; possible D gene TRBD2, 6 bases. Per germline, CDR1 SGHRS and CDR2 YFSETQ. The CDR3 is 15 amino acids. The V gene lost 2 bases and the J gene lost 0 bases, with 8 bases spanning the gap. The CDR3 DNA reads TGCGCCAGCAGCTTAGGCGGGGCGAACACCGGGGAGCTGTTTTTT. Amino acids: CASSLGGANTGELFF.

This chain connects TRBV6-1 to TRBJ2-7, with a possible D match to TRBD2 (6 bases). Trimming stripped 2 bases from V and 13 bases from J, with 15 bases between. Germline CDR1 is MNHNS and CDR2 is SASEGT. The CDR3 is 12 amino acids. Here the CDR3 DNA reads TGTGCCAGCAGTGAAAGGGCGGAGGGTGACTACTTC. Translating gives CASSERAEGDYF.

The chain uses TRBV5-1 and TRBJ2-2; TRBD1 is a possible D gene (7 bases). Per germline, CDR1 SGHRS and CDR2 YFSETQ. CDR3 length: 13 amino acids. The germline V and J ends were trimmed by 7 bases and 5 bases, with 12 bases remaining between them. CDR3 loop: CASGGTVTGELFF. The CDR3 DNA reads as TGCGCCAGCGGGGGGACAGTGACCGGGGAGCTGTTTTTT.

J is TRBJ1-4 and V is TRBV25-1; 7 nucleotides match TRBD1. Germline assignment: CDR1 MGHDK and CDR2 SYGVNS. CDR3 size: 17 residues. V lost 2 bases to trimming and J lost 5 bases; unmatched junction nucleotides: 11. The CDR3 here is CASSEETAQGPNEKLFF. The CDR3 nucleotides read TGTGCCAGCAGTGAAGAGACCGCACAGGGGCCAAATGAAAAACTGTTTTTT.

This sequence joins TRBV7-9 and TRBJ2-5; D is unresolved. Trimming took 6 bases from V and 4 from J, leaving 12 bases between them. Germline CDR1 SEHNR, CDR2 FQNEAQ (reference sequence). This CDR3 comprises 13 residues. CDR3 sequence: CASSGSESETQYF. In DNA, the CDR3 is TGTGCCAGCAGTGGATCGGAGTCAGAGACCCAGTACTTC.

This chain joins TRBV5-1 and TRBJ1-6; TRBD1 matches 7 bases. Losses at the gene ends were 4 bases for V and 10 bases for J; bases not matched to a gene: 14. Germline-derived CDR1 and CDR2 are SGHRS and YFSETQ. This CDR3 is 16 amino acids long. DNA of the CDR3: TGCGCCAGCAGCATCACCAATGACAGGGTAAAGTCACCCCTCCACTTT. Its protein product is CASSITNDRVKSPLHF.

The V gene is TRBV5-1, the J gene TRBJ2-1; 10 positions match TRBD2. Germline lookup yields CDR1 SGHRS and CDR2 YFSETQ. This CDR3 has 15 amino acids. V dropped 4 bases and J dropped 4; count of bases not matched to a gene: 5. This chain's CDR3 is CASSHSSGSYNEQFF. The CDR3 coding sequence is TGCGCCAGCAGCCACTCTAGCGGGAGTTACAATGAGCAGTTCTTC.

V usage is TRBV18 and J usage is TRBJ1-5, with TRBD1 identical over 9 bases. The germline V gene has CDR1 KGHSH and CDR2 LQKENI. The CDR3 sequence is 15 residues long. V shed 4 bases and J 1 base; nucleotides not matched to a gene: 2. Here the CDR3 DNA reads TGTGCCAGCTCACGGACAGGGGACAGCAATCAGCCCCAGCATTTT. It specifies CASSRTGDSNQPQHF.

CDR3 bases: TGTGCCAGCAGTCCGGGGGACTACGAGCAGTACTTC. Translated: CASSPGDYEQYF. The J gene is TRBJ2-7, the V gene TRBV6-5, with D possibly matching TRBD2 (6 bases). CDR3 size: 12 residues. CDR1 MNHEY and CDR2 SVGAGI come from the germline V gene. The V gene lost 5 bases and the J gene lost 3 bases, with 8 bases spanning the gap.

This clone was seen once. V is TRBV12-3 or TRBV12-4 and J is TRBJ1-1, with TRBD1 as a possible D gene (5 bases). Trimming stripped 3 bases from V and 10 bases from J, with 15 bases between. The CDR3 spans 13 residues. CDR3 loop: CASSFFGGMLAFF. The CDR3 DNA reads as TGTGCCAGCAGTTTTTTCGGGGGGATGTTAGCTTTCTTT.

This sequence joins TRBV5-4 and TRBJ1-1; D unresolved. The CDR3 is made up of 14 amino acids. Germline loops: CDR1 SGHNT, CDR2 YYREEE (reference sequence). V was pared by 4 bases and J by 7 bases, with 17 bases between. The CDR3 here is CASSPSGVEGEAFF. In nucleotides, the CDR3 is TGTGCCAGCAGCCCAAGTGGTGTGGAGGGTGAAGCTTTCTTT.

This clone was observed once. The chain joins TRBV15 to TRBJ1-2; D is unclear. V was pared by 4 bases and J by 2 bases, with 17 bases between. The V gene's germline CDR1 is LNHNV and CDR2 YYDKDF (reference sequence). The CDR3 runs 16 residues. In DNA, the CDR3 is TGTGCCACCAGCATAGCCCCCGGGAGGGCCAACTATGGCTACACCTTC. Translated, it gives CATSIAPGRANYGYTF.

CDR3 DNA sequence: TGTGCCAGCACCCGGGACAGGTCCTACGAGCAGTACTTC. It specifies CASTRDRSYEQYF. The chain recombines TRBV6-5 with TRBJ2-7, with 8 bases aligning to TRBD1. Trimming removed 7 bases from V and 1 base from J; junction bases left unmatched: 3. This CDR3 has 13 amino acids. CDR1 and CDR2 from the germline V gene are MNHEY and SVGAGI.

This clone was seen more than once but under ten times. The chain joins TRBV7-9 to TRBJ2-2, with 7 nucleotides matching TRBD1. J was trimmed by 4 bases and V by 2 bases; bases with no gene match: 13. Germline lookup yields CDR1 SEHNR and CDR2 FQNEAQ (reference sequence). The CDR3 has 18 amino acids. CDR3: CASSLFGRQGRVTGELFF. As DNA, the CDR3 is TGTGCCAGCAGCTTATTCGGTCGACAGGGTAGAGTCACCGGGGAGCTGTTTTTT. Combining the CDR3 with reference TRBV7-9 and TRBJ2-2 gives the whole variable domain DTGVSQNPRHKITKRGQNVTFRCDPISEHNRLYWYRQTLGQGPEFLTYFQNEAQLEKSRLLSDRFSAERPKGSFSTLEIQRTEQGDSAMYLCASSLFGRQGRVTGELFFGEGSRLTVL.

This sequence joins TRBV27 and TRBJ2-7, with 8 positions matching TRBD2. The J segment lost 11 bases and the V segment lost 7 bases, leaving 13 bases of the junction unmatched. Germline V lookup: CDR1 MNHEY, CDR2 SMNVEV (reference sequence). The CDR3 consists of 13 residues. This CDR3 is CASIPSGSFSKYF. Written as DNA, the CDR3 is TGTGCCAGCATTCCCAGCGGGAGTTTTAGTAAGTACTTC.

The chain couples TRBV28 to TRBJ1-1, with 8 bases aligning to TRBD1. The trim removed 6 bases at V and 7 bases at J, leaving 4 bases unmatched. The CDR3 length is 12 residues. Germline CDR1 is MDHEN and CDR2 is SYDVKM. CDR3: CASRTGVGEAFF. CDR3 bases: TGTGCCAGCAGGACAGGGGTTGGTGAAGCTTTCTTT.

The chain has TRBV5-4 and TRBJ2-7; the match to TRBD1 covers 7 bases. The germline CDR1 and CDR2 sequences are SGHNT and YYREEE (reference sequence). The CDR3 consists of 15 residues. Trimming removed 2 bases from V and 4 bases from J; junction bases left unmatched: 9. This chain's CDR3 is CASSFLGGAFYEQYF. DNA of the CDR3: TGTGCCAGCAGCTTTTTAGGGGGCGCTTTTTACGAGCAGTACTTC.

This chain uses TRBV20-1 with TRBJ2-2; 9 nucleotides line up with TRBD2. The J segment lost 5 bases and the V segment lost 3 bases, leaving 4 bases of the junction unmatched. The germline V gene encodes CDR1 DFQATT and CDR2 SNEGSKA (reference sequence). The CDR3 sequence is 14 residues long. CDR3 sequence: CSASFSGRTGELFF. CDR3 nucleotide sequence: TGCAGTGCTAGTTTTAGCGGGAGAACCGGGGAGCTGTTTTTT.

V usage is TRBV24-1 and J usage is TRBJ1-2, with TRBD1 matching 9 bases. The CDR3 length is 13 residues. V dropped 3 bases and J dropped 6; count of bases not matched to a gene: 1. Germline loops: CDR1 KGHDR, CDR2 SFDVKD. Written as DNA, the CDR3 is TGTGCCACCAGTGATCGGACAGGGGATGGCTACACCTTC. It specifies CATSDRTGDGYTF.

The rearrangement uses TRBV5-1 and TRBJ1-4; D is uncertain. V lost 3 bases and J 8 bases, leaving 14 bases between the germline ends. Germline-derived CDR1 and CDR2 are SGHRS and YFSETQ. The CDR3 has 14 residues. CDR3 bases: TGCGCCAGCAGCTCAGGAGCGGGGAGGGAAAAACTGTTTTTT. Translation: CASSSGAGREKLFF.

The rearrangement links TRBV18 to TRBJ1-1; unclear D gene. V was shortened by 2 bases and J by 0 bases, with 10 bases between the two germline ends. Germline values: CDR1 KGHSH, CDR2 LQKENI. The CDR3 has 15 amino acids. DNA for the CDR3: TGTGCCAGCTCACCATTTGGCGGAGTGAACACTGAAGCTTTCTTT. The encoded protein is CASSPFGGVNTEAFF.

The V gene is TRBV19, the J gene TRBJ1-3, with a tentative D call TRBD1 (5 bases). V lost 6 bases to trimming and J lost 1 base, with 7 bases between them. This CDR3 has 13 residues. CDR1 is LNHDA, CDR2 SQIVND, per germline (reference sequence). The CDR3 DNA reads TGTGCCAGTAGCGGGGGTTCTGGAAACACCATATATTTT. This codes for CASSGGSGNTIYF.